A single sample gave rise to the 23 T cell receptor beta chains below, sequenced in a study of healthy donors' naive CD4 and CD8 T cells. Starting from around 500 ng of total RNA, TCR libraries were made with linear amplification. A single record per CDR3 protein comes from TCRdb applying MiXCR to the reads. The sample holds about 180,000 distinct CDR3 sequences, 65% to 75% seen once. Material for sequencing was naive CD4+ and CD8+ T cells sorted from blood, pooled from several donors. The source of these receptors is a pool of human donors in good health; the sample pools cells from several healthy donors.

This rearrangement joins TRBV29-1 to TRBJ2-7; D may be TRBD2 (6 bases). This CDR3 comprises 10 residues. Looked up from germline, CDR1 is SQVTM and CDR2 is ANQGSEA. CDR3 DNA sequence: TGCAGGGAGGGCCACTACGAGCAGTACTTC. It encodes CREGHYEQYF.

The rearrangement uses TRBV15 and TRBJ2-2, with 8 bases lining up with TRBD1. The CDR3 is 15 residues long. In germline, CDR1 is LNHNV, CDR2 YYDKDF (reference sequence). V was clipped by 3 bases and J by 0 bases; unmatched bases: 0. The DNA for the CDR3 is TGTGCCACCAGCAGGGACAGGGCGAACACCGGGGAGCTGTTTTTT. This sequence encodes CATSRDRANTGELFF.

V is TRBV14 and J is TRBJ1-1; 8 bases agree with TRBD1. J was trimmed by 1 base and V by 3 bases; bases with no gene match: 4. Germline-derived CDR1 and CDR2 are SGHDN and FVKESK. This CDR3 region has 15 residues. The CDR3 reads CASSQTGEGNTEAFF. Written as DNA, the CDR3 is TGTGCCAGCAGCCAGACAGGGGAGGGGAACACTGAAGCTTTCTTT.

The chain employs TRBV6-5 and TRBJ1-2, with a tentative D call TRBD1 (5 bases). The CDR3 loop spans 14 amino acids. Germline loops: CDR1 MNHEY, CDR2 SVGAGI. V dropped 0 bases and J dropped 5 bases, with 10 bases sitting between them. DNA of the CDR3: TGTGCCAGCAGTTACTCGAAGGGGTCGTATGGCTACACCTTC. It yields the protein CASSYSKGSYGYTF.

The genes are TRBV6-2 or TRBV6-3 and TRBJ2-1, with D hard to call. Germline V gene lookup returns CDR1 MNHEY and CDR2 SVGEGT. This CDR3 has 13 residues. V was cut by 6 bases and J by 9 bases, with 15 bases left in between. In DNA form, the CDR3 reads TGTGCCAGCAGCCTACCACTGGGAAGTGAGCAGTTCTTC. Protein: CASSLPLGSEQFF.

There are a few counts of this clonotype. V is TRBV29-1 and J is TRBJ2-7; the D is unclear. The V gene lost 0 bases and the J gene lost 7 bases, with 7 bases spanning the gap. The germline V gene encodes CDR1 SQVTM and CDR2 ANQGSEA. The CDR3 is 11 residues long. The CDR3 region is CSVEDQREQYF. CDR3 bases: TGCAGCGTTGAAGATCAAAGGGAGCAGTACTTC.

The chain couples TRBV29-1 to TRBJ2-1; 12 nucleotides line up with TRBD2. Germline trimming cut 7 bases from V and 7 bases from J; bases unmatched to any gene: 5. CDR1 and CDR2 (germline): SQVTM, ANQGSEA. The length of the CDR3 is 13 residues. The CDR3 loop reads CSALLAGGNEQFF. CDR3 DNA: TGCAGCGCGCTACTAGCGGGAGGTAATGAGCAGTTCTTC.

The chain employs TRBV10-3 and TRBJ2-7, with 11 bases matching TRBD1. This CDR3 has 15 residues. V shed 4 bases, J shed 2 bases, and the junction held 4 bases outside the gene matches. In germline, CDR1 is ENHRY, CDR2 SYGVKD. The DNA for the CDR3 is TGTGCCATCAGTGTCGGACAGGGGGCACCCTACGAGCAGTACTTC. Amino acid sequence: CAISVGQGAPYEQYF.

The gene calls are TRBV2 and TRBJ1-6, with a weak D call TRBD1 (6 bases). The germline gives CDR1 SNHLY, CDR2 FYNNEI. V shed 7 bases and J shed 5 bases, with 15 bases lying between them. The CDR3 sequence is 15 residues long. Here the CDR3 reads CASTPLRDNNSPLHF. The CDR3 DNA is TGTGCCAGCACGCCTTTAAGGGACAATAATTCACCCCTCCACTTT.

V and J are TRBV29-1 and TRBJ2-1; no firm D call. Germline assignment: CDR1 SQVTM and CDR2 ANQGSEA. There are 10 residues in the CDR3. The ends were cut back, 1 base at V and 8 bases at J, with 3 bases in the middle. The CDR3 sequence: CSVEADEQFF. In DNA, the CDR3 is TGCAGCGTTGAAGCGGATGAGCAGTTCTTC.

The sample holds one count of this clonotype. The CDR3 loop is CASSLAPTVYTTAPYSNQPQHF. The CDR3 DNA sequence: TGTGCCAGCAGTTTAGCGCCGACAGTGTATACGACAGCCCCTTATAGCAATCAGCCCCAGCATTTT. This chain uses TRBV12-3 or TRBV12-4 with TRBJ1-5, with D tentatively TRBD1 (5 bases). V was pared by 0 bases and J by 0 bases, with 27 bases between. The CDR3 contains 22 residues.

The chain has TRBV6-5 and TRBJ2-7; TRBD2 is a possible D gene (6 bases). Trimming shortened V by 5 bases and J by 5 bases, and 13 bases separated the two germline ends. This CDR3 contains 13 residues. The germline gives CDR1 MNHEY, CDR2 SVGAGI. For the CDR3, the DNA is TGTGCCAGCAGTCTAGGAGGGAACCACGAGCAGTACTTC. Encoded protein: CASSLGGNHEQYF.

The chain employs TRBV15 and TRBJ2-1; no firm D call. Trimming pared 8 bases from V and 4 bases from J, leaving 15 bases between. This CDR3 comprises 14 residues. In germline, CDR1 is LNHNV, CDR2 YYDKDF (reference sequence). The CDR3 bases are TGTGCCACCGGGTCCGTCGGCCTTTACAATGAGCAGTTCTTC. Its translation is CATGSVGLYNEQFF.

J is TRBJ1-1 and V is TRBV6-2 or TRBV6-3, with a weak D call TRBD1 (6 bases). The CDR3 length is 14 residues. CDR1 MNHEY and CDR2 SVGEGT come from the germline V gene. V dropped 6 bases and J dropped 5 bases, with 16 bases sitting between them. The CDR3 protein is CASSAGRGITEAFF. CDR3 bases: TGTGCCAGCAGCGCAGGGAGGGGGATAACTGAAGCTTTCTTT.

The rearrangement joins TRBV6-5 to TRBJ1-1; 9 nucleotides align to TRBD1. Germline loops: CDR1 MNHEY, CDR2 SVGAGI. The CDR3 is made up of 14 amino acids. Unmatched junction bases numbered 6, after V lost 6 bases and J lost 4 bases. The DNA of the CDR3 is TGTGCCAGCAGGGAGACAGGGGGGATCACTGAAGCTTTCTTT. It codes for CASRETGGITEAFF.

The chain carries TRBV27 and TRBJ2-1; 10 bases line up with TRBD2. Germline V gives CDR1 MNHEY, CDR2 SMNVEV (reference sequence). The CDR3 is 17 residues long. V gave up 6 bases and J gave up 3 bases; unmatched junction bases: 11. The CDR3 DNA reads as TGTGCCAGCAGCCCGCCTCGACTAGCGGGTCTCTACAATGAGCAGTTCTTC. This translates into CASSPPRLAGLYNEQFF.

CDR3 in DNA: TGTGCCAGCAGCCTCAACGGACGGACGCAGTATTTT. It specifies CASSLNGRTQYF. The gene calls are TRBV6-6 and TRBJ2-3; no definite D call. Germline assignment: CDR1 MNHNY and CDR2 SVGAGI (reference sequence). V lost 6 bases and J 9 bases, leaving 13 bases between the germline ends. CDR3 length: 12 amino acids.

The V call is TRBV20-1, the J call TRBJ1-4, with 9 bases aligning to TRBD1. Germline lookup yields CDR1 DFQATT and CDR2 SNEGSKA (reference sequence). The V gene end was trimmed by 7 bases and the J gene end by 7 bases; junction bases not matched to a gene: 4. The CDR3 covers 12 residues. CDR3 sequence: CSGGQGSEKLFF. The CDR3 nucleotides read TGCAGTGGGGGACAGGGAAGTGAAAAACTGTTTTTT.

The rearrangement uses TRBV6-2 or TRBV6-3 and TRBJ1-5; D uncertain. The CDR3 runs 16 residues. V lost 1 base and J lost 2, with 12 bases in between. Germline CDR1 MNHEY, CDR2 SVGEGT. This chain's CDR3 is CASSYLPGGRNQPQHF. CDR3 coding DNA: TGTGCCAGCAGTTACTTGCCGGGAGGCCGCAATCAGCCCCAGCATTTT.

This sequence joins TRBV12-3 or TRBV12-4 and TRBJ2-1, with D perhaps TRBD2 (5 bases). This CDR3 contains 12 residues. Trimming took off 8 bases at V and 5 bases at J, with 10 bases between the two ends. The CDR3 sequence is CASRLWDNEQFF. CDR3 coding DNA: TGTGCCAGCCGACTATGGGACAATGAGCAGTTCTTC.

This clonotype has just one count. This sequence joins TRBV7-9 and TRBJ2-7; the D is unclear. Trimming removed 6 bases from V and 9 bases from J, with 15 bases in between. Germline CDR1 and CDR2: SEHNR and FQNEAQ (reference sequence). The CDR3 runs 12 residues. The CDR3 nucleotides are TGTGCCAGCAGTTCCTCACTAAAGGCGCAGTACTTC. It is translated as CASSSSLKAQYF.

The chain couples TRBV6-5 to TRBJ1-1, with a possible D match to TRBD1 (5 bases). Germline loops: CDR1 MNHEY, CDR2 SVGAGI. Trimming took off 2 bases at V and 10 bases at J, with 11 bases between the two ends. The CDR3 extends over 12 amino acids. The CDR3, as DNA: TGTGCCAGCAGTTACGGGGCAGGGTTAGCTTTCTTT. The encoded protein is CASSYGAGLAFF.

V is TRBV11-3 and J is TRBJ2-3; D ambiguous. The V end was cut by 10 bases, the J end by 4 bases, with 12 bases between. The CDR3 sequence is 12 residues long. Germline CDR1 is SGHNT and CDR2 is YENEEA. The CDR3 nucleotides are TGTGCCACCCGGAACCCGCCAGATACGCAGTATTTT. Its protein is CATRNPPDTQYF.